This T cell receptor (beta chain) was obtained from a study of shared clonotypes between healthy human individuals. Germline V gene lookup returns CDR1 LGHNA and CDR2 YNFKEQ. The length of the CDR3 is 16 residues. J gave up 5 bases and V 4 bases, and 11 bases lay outside the gene matches. As to this clone: The target antigen is unknown.

CD8 cells regarded as naive lacked CD45RO, were positively chosen for CCR7, and omitted terminally differentiated effector memory CD45RA+ cells. Overall study findings and caveats: Clonotype sharing across several donors was observed for around 4.5% of naive CD4 clonotypes.

Data came from immunoSEQ multiplex PCR; TCRdb stores just in-frame clones and leaves some out. The data contain roughly 650,000 clones, roughly 96% of them seen just once; the ten biggest clones take up approximately 0.12%. This TCR was recovered from a woman aged 30 to 39 in good health. This sequence joins TRBV4-2 and TRBJ2-5, with 9 positions matching TRBD2. The sample comprised naive CD8+ T cells sorted from blood. The DNA for the CDR3 is TGTGCCAGCAGCCTCGGGTTAGCGGGAGCGGAGGAGACCCAGTACTTC. Amino acids: CASSLGLAGAEETQYF.